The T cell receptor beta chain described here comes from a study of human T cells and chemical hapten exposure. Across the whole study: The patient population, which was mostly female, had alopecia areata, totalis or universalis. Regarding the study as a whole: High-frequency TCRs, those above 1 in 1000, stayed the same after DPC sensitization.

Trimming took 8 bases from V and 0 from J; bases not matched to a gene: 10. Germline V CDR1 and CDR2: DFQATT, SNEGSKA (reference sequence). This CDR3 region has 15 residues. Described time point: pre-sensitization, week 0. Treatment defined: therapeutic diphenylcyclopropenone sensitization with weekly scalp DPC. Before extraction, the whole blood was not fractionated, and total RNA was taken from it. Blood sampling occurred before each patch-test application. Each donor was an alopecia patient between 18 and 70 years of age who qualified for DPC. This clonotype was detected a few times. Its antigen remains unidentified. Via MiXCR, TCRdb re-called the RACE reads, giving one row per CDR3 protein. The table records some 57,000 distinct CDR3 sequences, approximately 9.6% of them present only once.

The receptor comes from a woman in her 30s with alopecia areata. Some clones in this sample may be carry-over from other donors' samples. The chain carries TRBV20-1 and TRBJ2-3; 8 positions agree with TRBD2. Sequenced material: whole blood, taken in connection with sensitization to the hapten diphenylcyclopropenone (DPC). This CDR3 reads CSTSLAGASTDTQYF. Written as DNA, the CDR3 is TGCAGTACTTCTCTAGCGGGTGCTAGCACAGATACGCAGTATTTT.